The 27 T cell receptor beta chains presented below share a single source sample, sequenced in a study of post-analysis software for immune sequencing data. Findings of the study overall: In patients, TRBV5-6, TRBV5-1 and TRBV20-1 belonged to five or six TRBV segments found more frequently than in controls.

Their antigen targets remain unknown. Libraries were made from TCR beta cDNA, and they carried unique molecular identifiers. Via MiXCR, TCRdb re-called the PCR reads, giving one row per CDR3 protein. The data hold approximately 730,000 distinct CDR3 sequences, with just under 30% observed a single time. The sequenced sample consisted of blood. Source of these receptors: a girl aged 5 to 17 with multiple sclerosis.

The genes are TRBV3-1 and TRBJ2-5, with a possible D match to TRBD1 (6 bases). Per germline, CDR1 LGHDT and CDR2 YNNKEL (reference sequence). The CDR3 contains 15 residues. With 2 bases removed from V and 5 bases from J, the gap between germline ends came to 15 bases. The CDR3 nucleotides are TGTGCCAGCAGCCAATTGGGGGCCCCGTCGGAGACCCAGTACTTC. It yields the protein CASSQLGAPSETQYF.

The genes are TRBV20-1 and TRBJ1-2; D is ambiguous. Trimming took off 4 bases at V and 2 bases at J, with 14 bases between the two ends. This CDR3 is 14 amino acids long. CDR1 and CDR2 from the germline V gene are DFQATT and SNEGSKA (reference sequence). CDR3 bases: TGCAGTGCTACGAACGGGTTCGGGAACTATGGCTACACCTTC. Translation gives CSATNGFGNYGYTF.

This chain connects TRBV7-2 to TRBJ2-3; 8 nucleotides agree with TRBD2. V trimming: 7 bases; J trimming: 2 bases; junction bases outside the gene matches: 11. CDR3 size: 16 residues. Germline CDR1 SGHTA, CDR2 FQGNSA. CDR3 in amino acids: CASTVSGGEFTDTQYF. DNA for the CDR3: TGTGCCAGCACCGTCTCCGGGGGGGAATTCACAGATACGCAGTATTTT.

This clonotype showed up just a few times. The chain is built from TRBV5-1 and TRBJ1-4, with 9 bases aligning to TRBD1. CDR3 length: 18 amino acids. J gave up 0 bases and V 0 bases, and 6 bases lay outside the gene matches. Germline loops: CDR1 SGHRS, CDR2 YFSETQ. The CDR3 is CASSLGDRETATNEKLFF. The CDR3 DNA follows: TGCGCCAGCAGCTTGGGGGACAGGGAAACCGCAACTAATGAAAAACTGTTTTTT. Based on the CDR3 plus reference TRBV5-1 and TRBJ1-4, the full variable domain is KAGVTQTPRYLIKTRGQQVTLSCSPISGHRSVSWYQQTPGQGLQFLFEYFSETQRNKGNFPGRFSGRQFSNSRSEMNVSTLELGDSALYLCASSLGDRETATNEKLFFGSGTQLSVL.

The chain employs TRBV7-9 and TRBJ2-4; the D gene is possibly TRBD1 (6 bases). The CDR3 length is 15 residues. With 2 bases removed from V and 4 bases from J, the gap between germline ends came to 12 bases. Per the germline V gene, CDR1 is SEHNR and CDR2 is FQNEAQ (reference sequence). This chain's CDR3 is CASSLPEGQKNIQYF. CDR3 nucleotide sequence: TGTGCCAGCAGCTTACCTGAAGGACAGAAAAACATTCAGTACTTC.

The chain is built from TRBV20-1 and TRBJ2-1, with D perhaps being TRBD1 or TRBD2 (6 bases each). The CDR3 totals 12 residues. Germline V lookup: CDR1 DFQATT, CDR2 SNEGSKA (reference sequence). The V and J ends lost 4 bases and 10 bases respectively, with 14 bases between them. The CDR3: CSATPGAHEQFF. The CDR3 bases are TGCAGTGCTACGCCGGGGGCGCACGAGCAGTTCTTC.

This clonotype was counted at least ten times. The chain joins TRBV29-1 to TRBJ1-1, with TRBD1 as a possible D gene (5 bases). The ends were cut back, 6 bases at V and 0 bases at J, with 8 bases in the middle. The CDR3 is made up of 12 amino acids. Germline V gene sequence: CDR1 SQVTM, CDR2 ANQGSEA. DNA for the CDR3: TGCAGCGTGCAACAGGTGAACACTGAAGCTTTCTTT. Encoded protein: CSVQQVNTEAFF.

In its sample, this clonotype was seen a few times. The V call is TRBV28, the J call TRBJ2-3; perhaps TRBD1 as D (5 bases). CDR3 length equals 13 residues. Per the germline V gene, CDR1 is MDHEN and CDR2 is SYDVKM. V gave up 6 bases and J gave up 9 bases, with 16 bases separating them. The CDR3 protein is CASRTPPGSTQYF. The CDR3 region has the DNA TGTGCCAGCAGAACACCTCCAGGGTCCACGCAGTATTTT.

The V and J genes are TRBV2 and TRBJ1-3; maybe TRBD1 (5 bases). The CDR3 contains 14 residues. Germline CDR1 SNHLY, CDR2 FYNNEI. With 5 bases removed from V and 0 bases from J, the gap between germline ends came to 8 bases. The CDR3 sequence: CASSYGGSGNTIYF. CDR3 in DNA: TGTGCCAGCAGTTACGGGGGCTCTGGAAACACCATATATTTT. Together with reference TRBV2 and TRBJ1-3, the CDR3 gives the full variable domain: EPEVTQTPSHQVTQMGQEVILRCVPISNHLYFYWYRQILGQKVEFLVSFYNNEISEKSEIFDDQFSVERPDGSNFTLKIRSTKLEDSAMYFCASSYGGSGNTIYFGEGSWLTVV.

The chain links TRBV29-1 to TRBJ2-5; possible D gene TRBD1, 5 bases. This CDR3 has 15 residues. V was trimmed by 2 bases and J by 2 bases, leaving 15 bases between them. The V gene's germline CDR1 is SQVTM and CDR2 ANQGSEA. CDR3 sequence: CSVERATGPQETQYF. The CDR3 DNA reads as TGCAGCGTTGAAAGGGCAACAGGACCTCAAGAGACCCAGTACTTC.

This chain joins TRBV4-1 and TRBJ1-4, with D unclear. The germline V and J ends were trimmed by 1 base and 8 bases, with 5 bases remaining between them. Per germline, CDR1 MGHRA and CDR2 YSYEKL. The CDR3 runs 12 residues. The chain's CDR3 is CASSQAYEKLFF. In DNA, the CDR3 is TGCGCCAGCAGCCAAGCTTACGAAAAACTGTTTTTT.

This clonotype has more than one count but fewer than ten. The chain has TRBV12-3 or TRBV12-4 and TRBJ2-3; D gene unclear. The CDR3 consists of 13 residues. The V end lost 6 bases, the J end lost 3 bases, and 10 bases lay between the germline ends. Here the CDR3 DNA reads TGTGCCAGCAGCTCCCCGGAGACAGATACGCAGTATTTT. Its protein is CASSSPETDTQYF.

The table lists this clonotype with a few counts. V and J are TRBV28 and TRBJ2-1, with D maybe TRBD2 (5 bases). Between the trimmed V and J ends, which lost 2 bases and 4 bases, there was a span of 12 bases. The CDR3 runs 15 residues. Germline loops: CDR1 MDHEN, CDR2 SYDVKM. The CDR3 bases are TGTGCCAGCAGTTTACAGGACTTCTCTTACAATGAGCAGTTCTTC. Its translation: CASSLQDFSYNEQFF. The full variable domain, rest sourced from reference TRBV28 and TRBJ2-1, is DVKVTQSSRYLVKRTGEKVFLECVQDMDHENMFWYRQDPGLGLRLIYFSYDVKMKEKGDIPEGYSVSREKKERFSLILESASTNQTSMYLCASSLQDFSYNEQFFGPGTRLTVL.

V and J are TRBV29-1 and TRBJ2-5; D perhaps matches TRBD1 (5 bases). Germline V lookup: CDR1 SQVTM, CDR2 ANQGSEA. Trimming removed 6 bases at V and 5 bases at J, with 13 bases between. The CDR3 is 12 residues long. The CDR3 bases are TGCAGCGTAGCCCAGGGTTTGGAGACCCAGTACTTC. Its protein product is CSVAQGLETQYF.

CDR3 sequence (DNA): TGTGCCAGCAGCTTAGGGTCCATTAATGAGCAGTTCTTC. Its protein product is CASSLGSINEQFF. This rearrangement joins TRBV7-9 to TRBJ2-1; D gene uncertain. The CDR3 is made up of 13 amino acids. Germline assignment: CDR1 SEHNR and CDR2 FQNEAQ (reference sequence). Trimming cost V 1 base and J 7 bases, with 8 bases left between them.

This clonotype was seen once. The chain has TRBV29-1 and TRBJ1-1; a weak D match, TRBD1 (6 bases). The CDR3 sequence is 14 residues long. Germline V gene sequence: CDR1 SQVTM, CDR2 ANQGSEA. V was pared by 6 bases and J by 0 bases, with 14 bases between. CDR3 region: CSVVRRDMNTEAFF. The DNA for the CDR3 is TGCAGCGTGGTTAGGAGGGACATGAACACTGAAGCTTTCTTT.

The chain is built from TRBV24-1 and TRBJ2-1, with D perhaps being TRBD1 or TRBD2 (5 bases each). The CDR3 extends over 13 amino acids. Germline V gene data show CDR1 as KGHDR and CDR2 as SFDVKD. The germline V and J ends were trimmed by 9 bases and 9 bases, with 17 bases remaining between them. CDR3 nucleotide sequence: TGTGCCACCGGGACGGGACCATTTCGTGAGCAGTTCTTC. Its protein product is CATGTGPFREQFF.

V is TRBV6-2 or TRBV6-3 and J is TRBJ2-4; 7 nucleotides agree with TRBD1. This CDR3 is built from 16 residues. The V gene end was trimmed by 6 bases and the J gene end by 1 base; junction bases not matched to a gene: 9. Germline V gene lookup returns CDR1 MNHEY and CDR2 SVGEGT. The CDR3 nucleotides are TGTGCCAGCAGCACCCCGACAGGGTCGGCCAAAAACATTCAGTACTTC. Translating gives CASSTPTGSAKNIQYF.

On this clonotype itself: The junction differs from germline at one of its ends, possibly a read error. The chain has TRBV29-1 and TRBJ2-1; D may be TRBD2 (6 bases). This CDR3 has 15 residues. In germline, CDR1 is SQVTM, CDR2 ANQGSEA. The CDR3 DNA sequence: TGCAGCGCTGAAGATCCGCGCGGGATAGACAATGAGCAGTTCTTC. This codes for CSAEDPRGIDNEQFF.

A word on this clonotype: A much larger clone differs by one base, so this may be a read error. V is TRBV2 and J is TRBJ1-6; possible D gene TRBD1, 5 bases. CDR1 SNHLY and CDR2 FYNNEI come from the germline V gene. V was cut by 6 bases and J by 9 bases, with 21 bases left in between. CDR3 length equals 16 residues. CDR3 protein: CASRDETGSGVSPLHF. As DNA, the CDR3 is TGTGCCAGCAGAGATGAAACAGGTTCCGGGGTTTCACCCCTCCACTTT.

This clonotype has only a few counts. V gene TRBV20-1 combines with J gene TRBJ2-4; D not certain. Germline CDR1 DFQATT, CDR2 SNEGSKA (reference sequence). Trimming took 0 bases from V and 7 from J, leaving 10 bases between them. The CDR3 is 13 residues long. DNA of the CDR3: TGCAGTGCTAGAGATCCCGGGCCGAACATTCAGTACTTC. It specifies CSARDPGPNIQYF.

This chain connects TRBV28 to TRBJ2-7, with D tentatively TRBD1 (5 bases). The tail of the sequence fits TRBJ2-5 better, so the J call may be wrong. Germline V gene data show CDR1 as MDHEN and CDR2 as SYDVKM. This CDR3 is built from 15 residues. In DNA form, the CDR3 reads TGTGCCAGCAGTTTACTTGGACAACGGATGGAGACCCAGTACTTC. Translating gives CASSLLGQRMETQYF.

This chain uses TRBV9 with TRBJ2-6, with D perhaps TRBD1 (6 bases). CDR1 is SGDLS and CDR2 is YYNGEE in the germline V gene. The CDR3 is made up of 15 amino acids. V was pared by 7 bases and J by 1 base, with 12 bases between. The CDR3 sequence: CASGNTGSGANVLTF. The CDR3 DNA follows: TGTGCCAGCGGAAACACAGGGTCTGGGGCCAACGTCCTGACTTTC.

V is TRBV24-1 and J is TRBJ1-5; a weak D match, TRBD1 (5 bases). With 3 bases removed from V and 5 bases from J, the gap between germline ends came to 16 bases. Germline V CDR1 and CDR2: KGHDR, SFDVKD. This CDR3 has 16 residues. The CDR3 region has the DNA TGTGCCACCAGTGATCACACTCAGGGATCGTATCAGCCCCAGCATTTT. Protein product: CATSDHTQGSYQPQHF.

The sample holds a few counts of this clonotype. This chain joins TRBV7-2 and TRBJ2-5; TRBD1 matches 7 bases. The DNA end favors TRBJ2-7, so the J call may be wrong. The CDR3 has 14 amino acids. Germline V gene data show CDR1 as SGHTA and CDR2 as FQGNSA. As DNA, the CDR3 is TGTGCCAGCAGCCTTACAGGGGTAGCCCACGAGCAGTACTTC. Translating it yields CASSLTGVAHEQYF.

The chain carries TRBV3-1 and TRBJ2-1; no reliable D call. V lost 0 bases to trimming and J lost 9 bases, with 12 bases between them. The CDR3 sequence is 14 residues long. Per germline, CDR1 LGHDT and CDR2 YNNKEL (reference sequence). In nucleotides, the CDR3 is TGTGCCAGCAGCCAAGAGGTGCGGATGGGTGAGCAGTTCTTC. This sequence encodes CASSQEVRMGEQFF.

This chain uses TRBV6-5 with TRBJ1-1; no definite D call. The CDR3 is 13 residues long. Germline lookup yields CDR1 MNHEY and CDR2 SVGAGI. V gave up 7 bases and J gave up 5 bases, with 14 bases separating them. CDR3 nucleotide sequence: TGTGCCAGCATCTCACCATCGGGGACTGAAGCTTTCTTT. Translation gives CASISPSGTEAFF.